The source of this T cell receptor (beta chain) is a study of blood T cell repertoires in COVID-19. Looking at the study overall: T cells, B-cell-depleted T cells, or PBMCs provided the cDNA or gDNA that served as material.

The V end lost 5 bases, the J end lost 6 bases, and 10 bases lay between the germline ends. This CDR3 region has 13 residues. The germline gives CDR1 SNHLY, CDR2 FYNNEI. Exposed participants came across a COVID-19 case within 2 weeks before study entry. Per the original data handling: Using reference gene primer amplification, nucleated cell counts were estimated. TCRdb's copy holds only in-frame clones and misses some; the assay was immunoSEQ multiplex PCR. V, J and clone size derive from that table, while D and trimming were established from the DNA sequence. The data contain 140,000 to 150,000 clones, 84% of them singletons.

This TCR was sampled from a woman between 50 and 59 years old who had been exposed to COVID-19. J is TRBJ2-2 and V is TRBV2; maybe TRBD2 (5 bases). The sequencing input was PBMCs or T cells enriched from blood (not recorded which). The CDR3: CASSRTGPGELFF. The DNA for the CDR3 is TGTGCCAGCAGTCGGACTGGGCCCGGGGAGCTGTTTTTT.